This TCR beta chain was captured by sequencing in a study of spatial heterogeneity in lung cancer. Study overall: Alpha-chain sequences were consistently detected in smaller numbers than beta-chain sequences.

Every TCR cDNA molecule carried a tag that served as a unique molecular identifier. TCRdb ran MiXCR on the 5' RACE reads and lists one entry per CDR3 protein. The sample lists around 48,000 distinct CDR3 sequences; less than 6% were seen once. This clonotype was seen many times. Noted time point: sample taken at primary tumor resection. The roughly 79 donors had untreated early-stage non-small cell lung cancer. Material for sequencing was whole RNA from tumor, nontumor lung or frozen PBMC, left unsorted. The clonotype comes from a male donor with early-stage non-small cell lung cancer. Material: PBMCs, obtained at surgery.

CDR3 loop: CASSPTVYVGNIQYF. In DNA form, the CDR3 reads TGTGCCAGCAGCCCGACAGTCTACGTTGGAAACATTCAGTACTTC. This sequence joins TRBV7-9 and TRBJ2-4; D might be TRBD1 (5 bases). Trimming stripped 5 bases from V and 6 bases from J, with 17 bases between. Germline values: CDR1 SEHNR, CDR2 FQNEAQ (reference sequence). The CDR3 spans 15 residues.